Here is one T cell receptor (beta chain) with its context. These data originate in a study of blood T cell repertoires in COVID-19. Study at large: The origin of the acute and convalescent COVID-19 samples was the United States, Italy and Spain. PBMCs, B-cell-depleted T cells, or T cells provided the cDNA or gDNA that made up the material.

In germline, CDR1 is MDHEN, CDR2 SYDVKM. V shed 6 bases and J 3 bases; nucleotides not matched to a gene: 8. The CDR3 runs 15 residues. Original methodology: Reference gene primer amplification yielded estimated nucleated cell counts. Profiling relied on immunoSEQ multiplex PCR, and the TCRdb table lists in-frame clones only, not all of them. V, J and clone size derive from that table, while D and trimming were established from the DNA sequence. This repertoire shows approximately 250,000 clones, over 80% found once; its top ten account for approximately 4%. The study recruited people aged about 18 to 90 years across around 23 US areas.

Sequencing used PBMCs or T cells enriched from blood (not recorded which). The sequence was collected from a woman aged 25-40 years with acute COVID-19. The genes are TRBV28 and TRBJ2-1; 7 bases are shared with TRBD2. DNA for the CDR3: TGTGCCAGCAGCCCCCTCAGCGGGAACTACAATGAGCAGTTCTTC. Translated, it gives CASSPLSGNYNEQFF.